This note documents a single T cell receptor beta chain sequence. Its specificity is unknown. This entry comes from a study of T cell repertoires in cytomegalovirus infection. About the research overall: HLA-B-restricted CMV epitopes that are well studied were used alongside recently identified HLA-C-restricted ones. Findings and caveats of the study: There were HLA-C-restricted CMV-specific TCR beta clonotypes dominating the ex vivo response. Cumulative public TCR beta family frequency identified CMV carriers with the relevant HLA.

The V end was cut by 5 bases, the J end by 5 bases, with 6 bases between. CDR3 length: 11 residues. TCRdb reprocessed the reads with MiXCR, giving one entry per CDR3 protein. Counted here are roughly 500,000 distinct CDR3 sequences, around a third occurring once; the ten biggest clones make up roughly 15%. The origin of this receptor is a human donor in good health (CMV status not recorded). Some clones in this sample may be carry-over from other donors' samples. This rearrangement joins TRBV12-3 or TRBV12-4 to TRBJ1-1; no firm D call. Sample: cultured PBMCs, taken from culture after CMV antigen stimulation. CDR3 loop: CASSGMTEAFF. The CDR3 DNA reads as TGTGCCAGCAGTGGGATGACTGAAGCTTTCTTT.